These 14 T cell receptor beta chains originate from one sample sequenced in a study of T cell changes during pregnancy in multiple sclerosis. TCRdb keeps only in-frame clones here, not all; method: immunoSEQ multiplex PCR. The sample includes roughly 69,000 clones, roughly nine tenths of them seen just once. Sample: CD4+ T cells from peripheral blood mononuclear cells, taken in the third trimester of pregnancy. These receptors were taken from a female donor in good health, enrolled as a control in a pregnancy study.

This clone was counted a single time. This chain links TRBV30 with TRBJ1-1, with a tentative D call TRBD1 (6 bases). The CDR3 spans 17 residues. Germline values: CDR1 GTSNPN, CDR2 SVGIG (reference sequence). Trimming pared 4 bases from V and 4 bases from J, leaving 25 bases between. As DNA, the CDR3 is TGTGCCTGGACCCCTAAAAGACAGTGGCTAGGGGGCACTGAAGCTTTCTTT. Its translation is CAWTPKRQWLGGTEAFF.

The chain links TRBV11-1 to TRBJ1-1; D gene ambiguous. The CDR3 contains 13 residues. V was clipped by 5 bases and J by 0 bases, with 7 bases between them. In germline, CDR1 is SGHAT, CDR2 FQDESV (reference sequence). The CDR3: CASSRELNTEAFF. Here the CDR3 DNA reads TGTGCCAGCAGCCGAGAGCTGAACACTGAAGCTTTCTTT.

The rearrangement uses TRBV30 and TRBJ1-6, with TRBD1 matching over 7 bases. Germline V gene data show CDR1 as GTSNPN and CDR2 as SVGIG (reference sequence). The CDR3 consists of 15 residues. V lost 0 bases and J lost 5; bases outside the gene matches: 4. CDR3 bases: TGTGCCTGGAGTGTAGGGGACAGAAATAATTCACCCCTCCACTTT. This gives the protein CAWSVGDRNNSPLHF. The entire variable domain, with the rest obtained from reference TRBV30 and TRBJ1-6, is as follows: SQTIHQWPATLVQPVGSPLSLECTVEGTSNPNLYWYRQAAGRGLQLLFYSVGIGQISSEVPQNLSASRPQDRQFILSSKKLLLSDSGFYLCAWSVGDRNNSPLHFGNGTRLTVT.

The chain is built from TRBV11-3 and TRBJ1-1, with D unclear. There are 18 residues in the CDR3. V shed 5 bases and J shed 6 bases, with 28 bases lying between them. CDR1 is SGHNT, CDR2 YENEEA, per germline. CDR3 sequence: CASSALRGMGPLNAEAFF. The CDR3 bases are TGTGCCAGCAGCGCGTTACGGGGTATGGGTCCATTGAATGCTGAAGCTTTCTTT.

The chain is built from TRBV5-1 and TRBJ2-3, with 7 nucleotides matching TRBD2. This CDR3 is built from 15 residues. CDR1 is SGHRS, CDR2 YFSETQ, per germline. V shed 7 bases and J 2 bases; nucleotides not matched to a gene: 10. In DNA form, the CDR3 reads TGCGCCAGCTGCGAACTAGCGCAACTCACAGATACGCAGTATTTT. Translation gives CASCELAQLTDTQYF.

This clone came up once. The CDR3 nucleotides are TGTGCCAGCAGCGTGACGGACAGGGTCGGCACTGAAGCTTTCTTT. Its protein is CASSVTDRVGTEAFF. The genes are TRBV9 and TRBJ1-1, with 8 bases matching TRBD1. This CDR3 spans 15 amino acids. Germline V gene lookup returns CDR1 SGDLS and CDR2 YYNGEE. With 2 bases clipped from V and 4 bases from J, the junction kept 7 bases outside the gene matches.

The rearrangement joins TRBV9 to TRBJ1-5, with unresolved D. The CDR3 extends over 15 amino acids. Germline assignment: CDR1 SGDLS and CDR2 YYNGEE. V was clipped by 0 bases and J by 0 bases, with 7 bases between them. CDR3 in DNA: TGTGCCAGCAGCGTAGGGTCAGGTAGCAATCAGCCCCAGCATTTT. Translation gives CASSVGSGSNQPQHF.

The chain links TRBV11-2 to TRBJ2-7, with D possibly matching TRBD1 (5 bases). Per germline, CDR1 SGHAT and CDR2 FQNNGV. The CDR3 sequence is 15 residues long. V lost 4 bases to trimming and J lost 0 bases, with 13 bases between them. The DNA for the CDR3 is TGTGCCAGCAGCTACGTCGCTGGGGCCTCCTACGAGCAGTACTTC. It encodes CASSYVAGASYEQYF.

V and J are TRBV7-2 and TRBJ1-1; D gene ambiguous. Trimming took off 5 bases at V and 4 bases at J, with 17 bases between the two ends. CDR3 length: 15 residues. CDR1 and CDR2 (germline): SGHTA, FQGNSA. As DNA, the CDR3 is TGTGCCAGCAGCCCAAGGCTCCCGGGGAGCACTGAAGCTTTCTTT. Translating gives CASSPRLPGSTEAFF. The whole variable domain, filled in from reference TRBV7-2 and TRBJ1-1, reads GAGVSQSPSNKVTEKGKDVELRCDPISGHTALYWYRQSLGQGLEFLIYFQGNSAPDKSGLPSDRFSAERTGGSVSTLTIQRTQQEDSAVYLCASSPRLPGSTEAFFGQGTRLTVV.

The chain has TRBV11-3 and TRBJ1-1; TRBD1 might be the D (6 bases). V was cut by 1 base and J by 8 bases, with 11 bases left in between. Germline V gene sequence: CDR1 SGHNT, CDR2 YENEEA. The CDR3 totals 13 residues. The CDR3 loop reads CASSLGRGREAFF. CDR3 in DNA: TGTGCCAGCAGCTTAGGCAGGGGCCGAGAAGCTTTCTTT.

The chain employs TRBV6-6 and TRBJ1-1; D is possibly TRBD1 (6 bases). Germline assignment: CDR1 MNHNY and CDR2 SVGAGI (reference sequence). The CDR3 runs 14 residues. V shed 2 bases and J shed 5 bases, with 12 bases lying between them. Written as DNA, the CDR3 is TGTGCCAGCAGTTACACGGGACAACAGACTGAAGCTTTCTTT. Translation: CASSYTGQQTEAFF.

CDR3 amino acids: CASTATGAGNYGYTF. The CDR3 bases are TGTGCCAGCACCGCTACAGGGGCGGGGAACTATGGCTACACCTTC. The chain has TRBV6-6 and TRBJ1-2, with 7 bases that match TRBD1. J lost 2 bases, V lost 7 bases, and 10 bases had no gene match. Germline CDR1 and CDR2: MNHNY and SVGAGI (reference sequence). This CDR3 contains 15 residues.

This rearrangement joins TRBV7-3 to TRBJ1-2; D is uncertain. The CDR3 contains 11 residues. V lost 8 bases and J lost 4, with 8 bases in between. CDR1 SGHTA and CDR2 FQGTGA come from the germline V gene. CDR3 coding DNA: TGTGCCAGCCGACTGGGCTATGGCTACACCTTC. Translated: CASRLGYGYTF.

This clone was detected only a few times. The gene calls are TRBV9 and TRBJ1-1, with D unresolved. CDR3 length: 13 residues. Germline V gene lookup returns CDR1 SGDLS and CDR2 YYNGEE. V dropped 2 bases and J dropped 5 bases, with 10 bases sitting between them. CDR3 sequence: CASSVLSGTEAFF. Here the CDR3 DNA reads TGTGCCAGCAGCGTTCTATCGGGGACTGAAGCTTTCTTT.